This TCR beta chain appears in the sequencing data of a study of T cells in Graves' hyperthyroidism and ophthalmopathy. Broader study findings: Ophthalmopathy was identified by the model a median around 6.9 months ahead of onset.

This clonotype has at least ten counts. Its antigen is undetermined. RNA transcripts were the template for amplifying TCR beta CDR3 regions. HTBI primers drove first-round RT-PCR of the TCR CDR3. One entry per CDR3 protein results from TCRdb running MiXCR on the multiplex PCR reads. The sample lists some 250,000 distinct CDR3 sequences, 12% to 15% occurring once. Drawn at first hyperthyroidism diagnosis, the blood sample preceded any ophthalmopathy symptoms. This sample holds PBMCs from 9.5 to 10 ml fresh peripheral blood. The germline CDR1 and CDR2 sequences are KGHSH and LQKENI. The CDR3 runs 16 residues. V lost 4 bases to trimming and J lost 0 bases, with 16 bases between them.

The sequence derives from a woman aged 45-65 years with Graves' hyperthyroidism that later progressed to Graves' ophthalmopathy. Sequenced: blood. This chain joins TRBV18 and TRBJ2-7, with D possibly being TRBD1 (6 bases). CDR3 in amino acids: CASSLIGQHSSYEQYF. The CDR3 DNA sequence: TGTGCCAGCTCACTGATCGGACAGCACAGCTCCTACGAGCAGTACTTC.